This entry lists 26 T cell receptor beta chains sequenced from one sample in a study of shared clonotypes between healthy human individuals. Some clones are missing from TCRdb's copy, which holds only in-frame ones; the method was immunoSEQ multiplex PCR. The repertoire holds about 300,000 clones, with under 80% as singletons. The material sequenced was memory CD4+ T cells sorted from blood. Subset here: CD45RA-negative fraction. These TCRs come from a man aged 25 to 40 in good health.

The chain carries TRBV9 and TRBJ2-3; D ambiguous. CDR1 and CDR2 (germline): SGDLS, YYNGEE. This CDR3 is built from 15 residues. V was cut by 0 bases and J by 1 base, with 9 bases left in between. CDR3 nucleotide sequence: TGTGCCAGCAGCGTAGATCCGGGCCGCACAGATACGCAGTATTTT. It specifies CASSVDPGRTDTQYF.

CDR3 sequence (DNA): TGCAGCGTGGCGGGGCGGGGCGGGGTGGGTGAGCAGTTCTTC. Translated, it gives CSVAGRGGVGEQFF. The chain carries TRBV29-1 and TRBJ2-1; tentative D call: TRBD2 (6 bases). Germline CDR1 and CDR2: SQVTM and ANQGSEA. This CDR3 has 14 residues. Trimming took 6 bases from V and 9 from J, leaving 21 bases between them.

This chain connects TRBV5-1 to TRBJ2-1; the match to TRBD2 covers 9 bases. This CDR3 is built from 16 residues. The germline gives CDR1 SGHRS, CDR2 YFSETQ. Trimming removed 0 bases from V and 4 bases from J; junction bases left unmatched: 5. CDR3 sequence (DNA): TGCGCCAGCAGCTTGGAGGCTAGCGGGGAATACAATGAGCAGTTCTTC. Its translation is CASSLEASGEYNEQFF.

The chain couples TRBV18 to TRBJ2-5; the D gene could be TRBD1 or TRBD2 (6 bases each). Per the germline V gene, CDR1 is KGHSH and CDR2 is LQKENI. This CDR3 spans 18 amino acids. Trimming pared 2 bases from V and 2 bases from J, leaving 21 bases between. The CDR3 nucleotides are TGTGCCAGCTCACCAAGGTTGGCTAGCGAGGGGGAGCAAGAGACCCAGTACTTC. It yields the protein CASSPRLASEGEQETQYF.

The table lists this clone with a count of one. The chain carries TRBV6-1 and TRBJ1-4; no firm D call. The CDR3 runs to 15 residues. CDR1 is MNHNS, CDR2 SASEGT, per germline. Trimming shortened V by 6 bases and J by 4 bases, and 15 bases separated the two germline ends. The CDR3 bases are TGTGCCAGCAGAGAGCCTCGAGGAAATAATGAAAAACTGTTTTTT. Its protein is CASREPRGNNEKLFF.

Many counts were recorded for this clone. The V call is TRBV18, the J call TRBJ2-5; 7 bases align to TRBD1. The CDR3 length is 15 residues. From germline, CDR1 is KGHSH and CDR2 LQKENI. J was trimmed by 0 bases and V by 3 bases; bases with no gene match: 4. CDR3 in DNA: TGTGCCAGCTCACCCCGACAGGGTAACCAAGAGACCCAGTACTTC. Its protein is CASSPRQGNQETQYF.

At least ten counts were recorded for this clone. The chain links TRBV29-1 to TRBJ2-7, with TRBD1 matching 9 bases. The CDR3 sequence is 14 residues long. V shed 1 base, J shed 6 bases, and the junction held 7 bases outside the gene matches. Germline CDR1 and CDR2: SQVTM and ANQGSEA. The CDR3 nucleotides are TGCAGCGTTGAAGGGGGACAGGGAGTAACCGAGCAGTACTTC. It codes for CSVEGGQGVTEQYF.

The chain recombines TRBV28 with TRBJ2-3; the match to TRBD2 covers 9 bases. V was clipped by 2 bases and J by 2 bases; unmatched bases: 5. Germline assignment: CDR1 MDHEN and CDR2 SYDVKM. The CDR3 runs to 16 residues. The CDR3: CASSLGLAGTTDTQYF. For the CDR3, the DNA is TGTGCCAGCAGTTTAGGGCTAGCGGGAACCACAGATACGCAGTATTTT.

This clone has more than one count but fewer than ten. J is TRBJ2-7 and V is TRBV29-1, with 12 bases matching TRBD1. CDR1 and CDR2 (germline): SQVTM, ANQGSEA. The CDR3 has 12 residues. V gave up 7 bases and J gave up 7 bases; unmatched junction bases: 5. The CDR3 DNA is TGCAGCGGGGGACAGGGGGCGCGGGAGCAGTACTTC. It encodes CSGGQGAREQYF.

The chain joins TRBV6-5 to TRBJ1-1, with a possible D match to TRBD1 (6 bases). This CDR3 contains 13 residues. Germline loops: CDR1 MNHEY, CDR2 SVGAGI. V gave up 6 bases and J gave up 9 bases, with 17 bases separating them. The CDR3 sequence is CASRARDTRQAFF. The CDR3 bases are TGTGCCAGCAGGGCAAGGGACACCCGGCAAGCTTTCTTT.

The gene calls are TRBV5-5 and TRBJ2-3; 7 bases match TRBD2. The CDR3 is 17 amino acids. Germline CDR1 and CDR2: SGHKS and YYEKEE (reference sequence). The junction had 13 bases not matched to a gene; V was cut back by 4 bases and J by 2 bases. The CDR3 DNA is TGTGCCAGCAGCCCACTGTCAGCTAGCGGATTCACAGATACGCAGTATTTT. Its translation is CASSPLSASGFTDTQYF.

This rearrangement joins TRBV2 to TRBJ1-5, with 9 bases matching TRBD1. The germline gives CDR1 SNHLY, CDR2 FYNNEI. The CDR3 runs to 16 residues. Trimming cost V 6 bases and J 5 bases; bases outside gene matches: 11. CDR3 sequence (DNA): TGTGCCAGCAGCGGACAGGGGTTCTGGTTCGATCAGCCCCAGCATTTT. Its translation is CASSGQGFWFDQPQHF.

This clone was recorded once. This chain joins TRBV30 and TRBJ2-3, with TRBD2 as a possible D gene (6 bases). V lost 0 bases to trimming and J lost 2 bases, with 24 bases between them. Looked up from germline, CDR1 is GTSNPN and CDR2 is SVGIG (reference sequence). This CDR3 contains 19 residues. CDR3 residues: CAWSVLRSLRLGVTDTQYF. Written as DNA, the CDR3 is TGTGCCTGGAGTGTACTTAGATCTTTACGACTAGGTGTCACAGATACGCAGTATTTT.

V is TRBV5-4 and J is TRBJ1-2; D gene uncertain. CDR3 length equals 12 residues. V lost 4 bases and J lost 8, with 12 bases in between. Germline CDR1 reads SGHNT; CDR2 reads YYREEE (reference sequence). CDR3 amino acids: CASSLRTSGYTF. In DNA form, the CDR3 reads TGTGCCAGCAGCCTTCGGACCTCCGGCTACACCTTC.

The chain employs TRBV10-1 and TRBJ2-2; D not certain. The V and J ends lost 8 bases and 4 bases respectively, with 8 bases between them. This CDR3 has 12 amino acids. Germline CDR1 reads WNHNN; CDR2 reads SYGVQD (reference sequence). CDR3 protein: CASRAPTGELFF. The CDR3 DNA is TGCGCCAGCCGCGCTCCCACCGGGGAGCTGTTTTTT.

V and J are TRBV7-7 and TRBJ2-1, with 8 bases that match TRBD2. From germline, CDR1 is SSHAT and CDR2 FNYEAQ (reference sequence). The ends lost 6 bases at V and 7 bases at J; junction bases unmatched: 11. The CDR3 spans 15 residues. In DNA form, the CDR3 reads TGTGCCAGCAGGTTTGGAGCGGGAGTCGGTAATGAGCAGTTCTTC. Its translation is CASRFGAGVGNEQFF.

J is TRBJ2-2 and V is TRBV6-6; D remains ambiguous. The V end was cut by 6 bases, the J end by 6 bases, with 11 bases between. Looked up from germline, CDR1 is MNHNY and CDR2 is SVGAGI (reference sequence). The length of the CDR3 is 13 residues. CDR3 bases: TGTGCCAGCAGCCCGACCTACGCCGGGGAGCTGTTTTTT. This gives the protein CASSPTYAGELFF.

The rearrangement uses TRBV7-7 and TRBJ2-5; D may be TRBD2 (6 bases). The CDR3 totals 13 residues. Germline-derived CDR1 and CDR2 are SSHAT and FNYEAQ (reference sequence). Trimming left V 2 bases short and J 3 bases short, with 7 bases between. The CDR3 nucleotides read TGTGCCAGCAGCTTACGGGGGAAAGAGACCCAGTACTTC. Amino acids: CASSLRGKETQYF. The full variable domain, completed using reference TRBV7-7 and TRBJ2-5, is GAGVSQSPRYKVTKRGQDVTLRCDPISSHATLYWYQQALGQGPEFLTYFNYEAQPDKSGLPSDRFSAERPEGSISTLTIQRTEQRDSAMYRCASSLRGKETQYFGPGTRLLVL.

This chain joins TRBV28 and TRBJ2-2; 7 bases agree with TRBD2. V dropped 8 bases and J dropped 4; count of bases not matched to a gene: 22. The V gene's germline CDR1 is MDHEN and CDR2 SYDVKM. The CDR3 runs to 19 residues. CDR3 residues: CASLTALDFGTTLTGELFF. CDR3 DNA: TGTGCCAGCTTAACAGCCTTAGACTTCGGGACTACCCTCACCGGGGAGCTGTTTTTT.

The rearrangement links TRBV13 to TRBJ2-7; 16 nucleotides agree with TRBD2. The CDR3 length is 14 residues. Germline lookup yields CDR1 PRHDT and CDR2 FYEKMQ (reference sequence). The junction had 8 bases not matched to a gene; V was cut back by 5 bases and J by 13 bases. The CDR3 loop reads CASSPGLAGGAKYF. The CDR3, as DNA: TGTGCCAGCAGCCCGGGACTAGCGGGAGGGGCGAAATACTTC.

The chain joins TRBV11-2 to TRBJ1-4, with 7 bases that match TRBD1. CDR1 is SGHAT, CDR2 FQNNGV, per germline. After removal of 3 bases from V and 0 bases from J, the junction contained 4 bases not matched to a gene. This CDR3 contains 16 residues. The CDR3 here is CASSLRGRATNEKLFF. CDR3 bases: TGTGCCAGCAGCTTGAGGGGGCGCGCAACTAATGAAAAACTGTTTTTT.

The CDR3 loop reads CASSLFPSDRVRTEAFF. In nucleotides, the CDR3 is TGCGCCAGCAGCCTCTTCCCCAGCGACAGGGTTAGGACTGAAGCTTTCTTT. J is TRBJ1-1 and V is TRBV4-1; 7 bases fit TRBD1. CDR3 length: 17 amino acids. V was pared by 4 bases and J by 5 bases, with 16 bases of the junction left unmatched. Germline V lookup: CDR1 MGHRA, CDR2 YSYEKL.

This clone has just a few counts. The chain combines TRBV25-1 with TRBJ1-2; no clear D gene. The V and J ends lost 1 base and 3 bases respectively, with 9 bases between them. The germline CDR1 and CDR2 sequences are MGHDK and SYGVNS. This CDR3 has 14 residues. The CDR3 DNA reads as TGTGCCAGCAGTGAATCCGGGCCGGACTATGGCTACACCTTC. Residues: CASSESGPDYGYTF.

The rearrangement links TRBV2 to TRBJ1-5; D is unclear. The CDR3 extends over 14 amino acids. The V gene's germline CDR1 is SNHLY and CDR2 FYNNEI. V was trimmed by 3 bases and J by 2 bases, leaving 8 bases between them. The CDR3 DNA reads TGTGCCAGCAGTGACTATGGTGGCAATCAGCCCCAGCATTTT. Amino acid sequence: CASSDYGGNQPQHF.

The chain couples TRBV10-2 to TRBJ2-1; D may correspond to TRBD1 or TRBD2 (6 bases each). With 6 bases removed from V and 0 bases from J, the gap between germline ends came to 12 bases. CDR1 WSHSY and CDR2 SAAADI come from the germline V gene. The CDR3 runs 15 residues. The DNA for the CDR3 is TGCGCCAGCAGGAGGAGGGGGAGCTCCTACAATGAGCAGTTCTTC. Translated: CASRRRGSSYNEQFF.

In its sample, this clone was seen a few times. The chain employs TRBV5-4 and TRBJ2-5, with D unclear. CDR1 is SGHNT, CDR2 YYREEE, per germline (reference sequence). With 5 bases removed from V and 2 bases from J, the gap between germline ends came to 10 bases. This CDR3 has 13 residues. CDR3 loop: CASRNQQQETQYF. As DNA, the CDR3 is TGTGCCAGCAGGAATCAGCAGCAAGAGACCCAGTACTTC. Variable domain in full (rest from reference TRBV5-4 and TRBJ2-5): ETGVTQSPTHLIKTRGQQVTLRCSSQSGHNTVSWYQQALGQGPQFIFQYYREEENGRGNFPPRFSGLQFPNYSSELNVNALELDDSALYLCASRNQQQETQYFGPGTRLLVL.